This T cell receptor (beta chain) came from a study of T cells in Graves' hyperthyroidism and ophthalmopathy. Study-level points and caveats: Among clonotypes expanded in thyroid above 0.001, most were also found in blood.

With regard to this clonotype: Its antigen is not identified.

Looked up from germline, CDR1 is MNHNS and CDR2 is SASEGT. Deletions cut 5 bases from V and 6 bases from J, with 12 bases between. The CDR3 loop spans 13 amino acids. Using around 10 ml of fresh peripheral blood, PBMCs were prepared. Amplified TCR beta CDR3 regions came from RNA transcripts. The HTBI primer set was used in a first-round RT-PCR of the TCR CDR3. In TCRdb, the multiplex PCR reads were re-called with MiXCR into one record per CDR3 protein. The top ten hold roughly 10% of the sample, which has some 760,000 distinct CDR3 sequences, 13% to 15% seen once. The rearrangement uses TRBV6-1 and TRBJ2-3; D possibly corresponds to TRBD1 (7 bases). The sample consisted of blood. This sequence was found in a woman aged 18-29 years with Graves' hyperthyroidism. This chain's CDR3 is CASSTAGGDTQYF. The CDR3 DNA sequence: TGTGCCAGCAGTACCGCAGGGGGGGATACGCAGTATTTT.